These T cell receptor beta chains were read from a single sample in a study of CD8 T cells in ankylosing spondylitis. TCRdb passed the 5' RACE reads through MiXCR, listing each CDR3 protein once. The table records more than 300,000 distinct CDR3 sequences, around 10% of them present only once. The specimen was blood, either unsorted or a sorted T cell fraction (not recorded which). Receptors originate from a female donor with ankylosing spondylitis or in good health (not recorded which). The CDR3 runs from the conserved cysteine through the conserved F or W. Each record gives: V gene, D gene, clone size, J gene, CDR3 DNA, CDR3 protein. A D gene is named only where the DNA matches it firmly. Part of the rows lack a size; the others show once, few, many or a class for expanded clones.

v_call: TRBV20-1
d_call: .
clone_size: many
j_call: TRBJ1-5
cdr3_nt: TGCAGTGCTAGGAGACAAGCAAATCAGCCCCAGCATTTT
cdr3_aa: CSARRQANQPQHF

v_call: TRBV5-1
d_call: TRBD1
clone_size: many
j_call: TRBJ2-1
cdr3_nt: TGCGCCAGCAGCTTGGGGCCTGTGGACAGGGAATATGAGCAGTTCTTC
cdr3_aa: CASSLGPVDREYEQFF

v_call: TRBV7-6
d_call: .
clone_size: many
j_call: TRBJ2-7
cdr3_nt: TGTGCCAGCAGCTTACGGACAAGGGCATTTAGCGAGCAGTACTTC
cdr3_aa: CASSLRTRAFSEQYF

v_call: TRBV24-1
d_call: TRBD2
clone_size: many
j_call: TRBJ2-1
cdr3_nt: TGTGCCACCAGTGGAAATATAGCGGGAGCGTCCTACAATGAGCAGTTCTTC
cdr3_aa: CATSGNIAGASYNEQFF

v_call: TRBV20-1
d_call: .
clone_size: many
j_call: TRBJ1-5
cdr3_nt: TGCAGTGGGGGAGGGGCTGGTCAGCCCCAGCATTTT
cdr3_aa: CSGGGAGQPQHF

v_call: TRBV4-1
d_call: .
clone_size: .
j_call: TRBJ2-5
cdr3_nt: TGCGCCAGCAGCGCCAGACTTGCCGTCGGGGAGACCCAGTACTTC
cdr3_aa: CASSARLAVGETQYF

v_call: TRBV10-3
d_call: .
clone_size: few
j_call: TRBJ1-5
cdr3_nt: TGTGCCATCAGTGAAGGGTTCGGTCAGCCCCAGCATTTT
cdr3_aa: CAISEGFGQPQHF

v_call: TRBV15
d_call: TRBD1
clone_size: many
j_call: TRBJ1-2
cdr3_nt: TGTGCCACCAGCAGACATATGCGGACAGGGGGCAGCTATGGCTACACCTTC
cdr3_aa: CATSRHMRTGGSYGYTF

v_call: TRBV6-1
d_call: .
clone_size: many
j_call: TRBJ2-5
cdr3_nt: TGTGCCAGCAGCCGGGAGAGAAGGGAGGAGACCCAGTACTTC
cdr3_aa: CASSRERREETQYF

v_call: TRBV5-1
d_call: .
clone_size: .
j_call: TRBJ2-3
cdr3_nt: TGCGCCAGCAGCTTAGGTAGTGGCGTTGATACGCAGTATTTT
cdr3_aa: CASSLGSGVDTQYF

v_call: TRBV5-1
d_call: .
clone_size: .
j_call: TRBJ1-2
cdr3_nt: TGCGCCAGCAGCCTACAGGGATCCCTCTATGGCTACACCTTC
cdr3_aa: CASSLQGSLYGYTF

v_call: TRBV5-5
d_call: TRBD1
clone_size: .
j_call: TRBJ2-7
cdr3_nt: TGTGCCAGCAGCTCTGACAGGGGGAGCTCCTACGAGCAGTACTTC
cdr3_aa: CASSSDRGSSYEQYF

v_call: TRBV20-1
d_call: .
clone_size: few
j_call: TRBJ2-1
cdr3_nt: TGCAGTGCTGTAACCGACCATAGCTCCTACAATGAGCAGTTCTTC
cdr3_aa: CSAVTDHSSYNEQFF

v_call: TRBV20-1
d_call: .
clone_size: many
j_call: TRBJ2-7
cdr3_nt: TGCAGTGCTAGTCGCACTCAGATACCCGCATGGGGAGTCAACGAGCAGTACTTC
cdr3_aa: CSASRTQIPAWGVNEQYF

v_call: TRBV5-1
d_call: .
clone_size: few
j_call: TRBJ1-2
cdr3_nt: TGCGCCAGCAGCTCTACAGGACCCCAAGCTGACTATGGCTACACCTTC
cdr3_aa: CASSSTGPQADYGYTF